The source of this T cell receptor (beta chain) is a study of CD8 T cells in Susac syndrome. Study-wide background: Among sequenced Susac syndrome patients, 5 or 6 had active disease and eight were in remission.

The J segment lost 2 bases and the V segment lost 7 bases, leaving 9 bases of the junction unmatched. The germline V gene encodes CDR1 MNHEY and CDR2 SMNVEV (reference sequence). This CDR3 is built from 15 residues. Negative isolation yielded CD4+ and CD8+ T cells, and FACS enriched TEMRA cells. cDNA came from around 0.5 to 1 ug RNA primed by random hexamers. Amplification of TCR beta CDR3 spanned 54 Vbeta and 13 Jbeta via immunoSEQ multiplex PCR. TCRdb itself ran the immunoSEQ multiplex PCR reads through MiXCR, one entry per CDR3 protein. This repertoire shows about 150,000 distinct CDR3 sequences, approximately 96% found once; its top ten account for 0.16%.

The V and J genes are TRBV27 and TRBJ2-3; 7 bases are shared with TRBD2. This TCR derives from a human donor with Susac syndrome. The specimen sequenced was CD4+ T cells from PBMCs. In DNA form, the CDR3 reads TGTGCCAGCACTATATTCGGGGGGACCACAGATACGCAGTATTTT. It codes for CASTIFGGTTDTQYF.